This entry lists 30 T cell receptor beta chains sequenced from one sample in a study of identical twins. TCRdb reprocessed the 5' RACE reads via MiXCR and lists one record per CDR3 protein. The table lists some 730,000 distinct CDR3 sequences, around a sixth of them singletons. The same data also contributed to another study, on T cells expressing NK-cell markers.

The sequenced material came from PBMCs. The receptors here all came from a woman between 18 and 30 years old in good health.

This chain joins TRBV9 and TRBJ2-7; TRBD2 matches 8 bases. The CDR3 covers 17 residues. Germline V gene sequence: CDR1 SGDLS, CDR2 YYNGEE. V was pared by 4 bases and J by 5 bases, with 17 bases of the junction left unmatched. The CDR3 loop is CASSSSAGAYLTHEQYF. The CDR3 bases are TGTGCCAGCAGCTCCTCAGCGGGAGCCTACCTCACCCACGAGCAGTACTTC.

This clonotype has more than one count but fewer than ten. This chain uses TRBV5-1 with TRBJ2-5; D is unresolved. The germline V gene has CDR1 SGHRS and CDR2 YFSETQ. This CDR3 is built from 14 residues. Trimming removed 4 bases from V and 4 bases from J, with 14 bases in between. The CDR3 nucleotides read TGCGCCAGCAGCACGACACCAAAGGGAGAGACCCAGTACTTC. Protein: CASSTTPKGETQYF.

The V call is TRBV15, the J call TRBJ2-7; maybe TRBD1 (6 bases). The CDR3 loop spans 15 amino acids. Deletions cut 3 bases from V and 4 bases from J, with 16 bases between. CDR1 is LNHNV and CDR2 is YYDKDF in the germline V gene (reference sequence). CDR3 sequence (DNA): TGTGCCACCAGCAGCGGACAGTCTGCCCCTTACGAGCAGTACTTC. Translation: CATSSGQSAPYEQYF.

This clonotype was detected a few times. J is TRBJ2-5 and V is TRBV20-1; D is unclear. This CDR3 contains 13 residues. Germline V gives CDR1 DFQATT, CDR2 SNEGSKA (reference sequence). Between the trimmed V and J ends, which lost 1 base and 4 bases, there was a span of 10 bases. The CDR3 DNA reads TGCAGTGCTAGAGGAGTCAACCCAGAGACCCAGTACTTC. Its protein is CSARGVNPETQYF.

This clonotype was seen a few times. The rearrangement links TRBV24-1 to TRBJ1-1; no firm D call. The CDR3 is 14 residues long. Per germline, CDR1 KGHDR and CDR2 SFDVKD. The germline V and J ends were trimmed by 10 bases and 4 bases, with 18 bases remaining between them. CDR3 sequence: CATTIGEVGTEAFF. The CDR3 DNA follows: TGTGCCACAACGATCGGGGAGGTGGGCACTGAAGCTTTCTTT.

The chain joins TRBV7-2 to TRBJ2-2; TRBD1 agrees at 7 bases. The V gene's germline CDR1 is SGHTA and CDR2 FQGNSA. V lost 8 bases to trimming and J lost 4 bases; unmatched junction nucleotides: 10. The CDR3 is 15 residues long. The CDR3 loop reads CASFTRGFSTGELFF. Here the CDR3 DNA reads TGTGCCAGCTTCACCAGGGGGTTTAGCACCGGGGAGCTGTTTTTT. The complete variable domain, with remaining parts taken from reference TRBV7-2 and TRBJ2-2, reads GAGVSQSPSNKVTEKGKDVELRCDPISGHTALYWYRQSLGQGLEFLIYFQGNSAPDKSGLPSDRFSAERTGGSVSTLTIQRTQQEDSAVYLCASFTRGFSTGELFFGEGSRLTVL.

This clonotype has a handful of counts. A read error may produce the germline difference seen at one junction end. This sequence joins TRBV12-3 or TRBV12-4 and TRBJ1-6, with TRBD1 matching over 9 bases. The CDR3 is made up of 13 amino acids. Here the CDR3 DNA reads TGTGCCAGCAGTTTTCGGATCCGGGACAGGGTAAACTTT. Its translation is CASSFRIRDRVNF.

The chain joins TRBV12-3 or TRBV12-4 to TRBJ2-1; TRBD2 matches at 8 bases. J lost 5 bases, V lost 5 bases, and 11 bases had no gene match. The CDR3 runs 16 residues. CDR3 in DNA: TGTGCCAGCAGTCTATCCCGTCGGGGGGGGAACAATGAGCAGTTCTTC. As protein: CASSLSRRGGNNEQFF.

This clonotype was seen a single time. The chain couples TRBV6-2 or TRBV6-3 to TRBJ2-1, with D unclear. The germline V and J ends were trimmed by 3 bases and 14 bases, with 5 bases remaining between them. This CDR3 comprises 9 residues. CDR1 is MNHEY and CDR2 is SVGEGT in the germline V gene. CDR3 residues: CASSYCKFF. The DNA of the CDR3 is TGTGCCAGCAGTTATTGTAAGTTCTTC.

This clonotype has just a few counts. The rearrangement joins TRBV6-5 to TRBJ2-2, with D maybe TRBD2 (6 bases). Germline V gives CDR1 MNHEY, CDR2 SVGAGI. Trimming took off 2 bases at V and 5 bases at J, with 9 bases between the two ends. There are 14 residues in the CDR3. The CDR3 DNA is TGTGCCAGCAGTTACGGGGGGAGTACCGGGGAGCTGTTTTTT. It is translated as CASSYGGSTGELFF.

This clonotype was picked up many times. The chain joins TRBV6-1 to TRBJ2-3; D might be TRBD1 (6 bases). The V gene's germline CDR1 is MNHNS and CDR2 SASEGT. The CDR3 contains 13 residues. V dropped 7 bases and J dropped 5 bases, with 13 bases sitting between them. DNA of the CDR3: TGTGCCAGCAAAGGGCCAGGGGTAGATACGCAGTATTTT. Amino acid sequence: CASKGPGVDTQYF.

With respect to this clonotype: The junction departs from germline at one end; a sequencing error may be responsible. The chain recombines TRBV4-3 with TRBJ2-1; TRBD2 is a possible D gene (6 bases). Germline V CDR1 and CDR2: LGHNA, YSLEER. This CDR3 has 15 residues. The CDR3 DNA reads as TGCGCCAGCAGCCAAGTACCTTGGACTACCCCGGGGCCCCTCTTC. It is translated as CASSQVPWTTPGPLF.

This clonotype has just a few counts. This chain's CDR3 is CASSLQSFNTEAFF. DNA for the CDR3: TGCGCCAGCAGCTTGCAGAGCTTCAACACTGAAGCTTTCTTT. The genes are TRBV5-1 and TRBJ1-1; unclear D gene. V shed 1 base and J shed 2 bases, with 9 bases lying between them. The CDR3 covers 14 residues. CDR1 is SGHRS and CDR2 is YFSETQ in the germline V gene.

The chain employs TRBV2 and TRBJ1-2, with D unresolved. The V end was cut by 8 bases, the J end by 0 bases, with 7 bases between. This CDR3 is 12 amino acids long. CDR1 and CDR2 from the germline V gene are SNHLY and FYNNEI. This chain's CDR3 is CASVLANYGYTF. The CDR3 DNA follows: TGTGCCAGCGTTCTAGCTAACTATGGCTACACCTTC.

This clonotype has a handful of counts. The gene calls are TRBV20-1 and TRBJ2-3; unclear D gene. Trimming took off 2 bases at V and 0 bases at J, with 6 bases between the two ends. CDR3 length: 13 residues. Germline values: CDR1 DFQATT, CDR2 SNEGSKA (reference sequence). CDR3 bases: TGCAGTGCTAGAAGCCGGAGCACAGATACGCAGTATTTT. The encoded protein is CSARSRSTDTQYF.

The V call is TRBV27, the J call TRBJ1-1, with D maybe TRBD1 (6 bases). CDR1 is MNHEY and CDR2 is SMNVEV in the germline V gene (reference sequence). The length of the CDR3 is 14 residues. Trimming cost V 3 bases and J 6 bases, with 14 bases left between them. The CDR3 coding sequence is TGTGCCAGCAGTTTCACAGGGAGGACGGCTGAAGCTTTCTTT. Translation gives CASSFTGRTAEAFF.

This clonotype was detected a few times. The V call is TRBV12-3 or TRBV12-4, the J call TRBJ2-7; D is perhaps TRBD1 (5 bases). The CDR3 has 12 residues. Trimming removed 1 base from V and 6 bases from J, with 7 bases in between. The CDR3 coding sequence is TGTGCCAGCAGTTTAGGGACATTCGAGCAGTACTTC. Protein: CASSLGTFEQYF.

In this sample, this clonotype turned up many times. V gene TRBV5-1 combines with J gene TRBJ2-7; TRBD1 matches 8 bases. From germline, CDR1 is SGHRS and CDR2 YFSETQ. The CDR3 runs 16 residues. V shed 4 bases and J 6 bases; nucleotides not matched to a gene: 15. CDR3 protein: CASSRTGQGGSGEQYF. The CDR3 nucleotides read TGCGCCAGCAGCCGGACAGGACAGGGCGGATCCGGCGAGCAGTACTTC.

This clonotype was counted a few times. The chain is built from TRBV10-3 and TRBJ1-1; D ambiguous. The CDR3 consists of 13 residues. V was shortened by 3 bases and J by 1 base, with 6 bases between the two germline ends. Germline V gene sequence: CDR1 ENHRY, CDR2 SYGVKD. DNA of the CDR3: TGTGCCATCAGTGAAATATCGAACACTGAAGCTTTCTTT. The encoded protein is CAISEISNTEAFF.

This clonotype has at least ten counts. The CDR3 nucleotides are TGCGCCAGCAGCTCTCGGCAGCACACAGATACGCAGTATTTT. It encodes CASSSRQHTDTQYF. The chain has TRBV5-1 and TRBJ2-3, with D hard to call. This CDR3 has 14 residues. CDR1 is SGHRS, CDR2 YFSETQ, per germline. V was clipped by 3 bases and J by 2 bases, with 10 bases between them.

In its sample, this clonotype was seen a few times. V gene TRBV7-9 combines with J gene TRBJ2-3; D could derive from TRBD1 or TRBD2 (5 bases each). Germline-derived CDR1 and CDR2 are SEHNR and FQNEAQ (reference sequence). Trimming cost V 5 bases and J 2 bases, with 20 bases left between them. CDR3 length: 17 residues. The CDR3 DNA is TGTGCCAGCAGCCCTGGGGACCTCATGTTTAACACAGATACGCAGTATTTT. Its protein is CASSPGDLMFNTDTQYF.

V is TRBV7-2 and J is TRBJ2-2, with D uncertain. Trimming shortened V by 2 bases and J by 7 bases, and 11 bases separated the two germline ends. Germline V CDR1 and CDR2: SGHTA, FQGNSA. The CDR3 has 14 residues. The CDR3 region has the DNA TGTGCCAGCAGCTTATCTCGGGCCCTCGGGGAGCTGTTTTTT. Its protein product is CASSLSRALGELFF.

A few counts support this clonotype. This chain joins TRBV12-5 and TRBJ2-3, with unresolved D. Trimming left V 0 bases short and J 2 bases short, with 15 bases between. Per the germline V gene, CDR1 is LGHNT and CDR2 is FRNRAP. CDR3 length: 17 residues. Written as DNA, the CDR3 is TGTGCTAGTGGTTTGGTACGAGTCGAAGGCTTCACAGATACGCAGTATTTT. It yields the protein CASGLVRVEGFTDTQYF.

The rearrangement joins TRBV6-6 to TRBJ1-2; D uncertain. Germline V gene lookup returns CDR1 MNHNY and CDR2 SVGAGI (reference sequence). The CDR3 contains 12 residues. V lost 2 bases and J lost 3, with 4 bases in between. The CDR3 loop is CASSYQDYGYTF. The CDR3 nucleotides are TGTGCCAGCAGTTACCAGGACTATGGCTACACCTTC.

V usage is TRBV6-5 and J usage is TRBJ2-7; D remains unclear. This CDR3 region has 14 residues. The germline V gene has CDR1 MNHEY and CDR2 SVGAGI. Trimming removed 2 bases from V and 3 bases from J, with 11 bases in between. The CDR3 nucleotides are TGTGCCAGCAGTTACGGGGTAGGAGACTACGAGCAGTACTTC. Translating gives CASSYGVGDYEQYF.

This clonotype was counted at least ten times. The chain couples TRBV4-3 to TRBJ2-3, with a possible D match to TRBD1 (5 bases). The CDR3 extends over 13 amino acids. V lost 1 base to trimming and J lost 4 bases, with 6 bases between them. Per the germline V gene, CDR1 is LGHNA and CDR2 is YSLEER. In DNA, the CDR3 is TGCGCCAGCAGCCAAGGGGGCCCAGATACGCAGTATTTT. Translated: CASSQGGPDTQYF.

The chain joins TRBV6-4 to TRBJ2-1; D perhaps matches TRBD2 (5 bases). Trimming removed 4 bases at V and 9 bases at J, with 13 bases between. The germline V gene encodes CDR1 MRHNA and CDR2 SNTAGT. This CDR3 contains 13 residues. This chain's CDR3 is CASSGTRGSEQFF. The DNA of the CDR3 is TGTGCCAGCAGTGGTACGAGAGGGAGTGAGCAGTTCTTC.

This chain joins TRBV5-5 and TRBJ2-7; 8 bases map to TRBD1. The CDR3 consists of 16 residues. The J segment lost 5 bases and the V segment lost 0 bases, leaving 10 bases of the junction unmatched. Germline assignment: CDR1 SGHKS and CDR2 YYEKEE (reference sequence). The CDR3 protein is CASSLGPSGQGNEQYF. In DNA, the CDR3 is TGTGCCAGCAGCTTGGGTCCCTCCGGACAGGGTAACGAGCAGTACTTC.

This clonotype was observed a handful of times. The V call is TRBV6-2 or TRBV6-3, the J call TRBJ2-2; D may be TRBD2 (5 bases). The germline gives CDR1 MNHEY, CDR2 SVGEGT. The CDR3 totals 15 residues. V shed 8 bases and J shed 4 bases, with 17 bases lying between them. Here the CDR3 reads CASRWTLAGTGELFF. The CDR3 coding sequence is TGTGCCAGCCGGTGGACTTTAGCAGGCACCGGGGAGCTGTTTTTT.

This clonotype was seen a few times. The CDR3 protein is CASSYTGEGANVLTF. The CDR3 DNA follows: TGTGCCAGCAGTTACACAGGGGAAGGGGCCAACGTCCTGACTTTC. This rearrangement joins TRBV12-3 or TRBV12-4 to TRBJ2-6; 7 positions agree with TRBD1. The J segment lost 4 bases and the V segment lost 4 bases, leaving 4 bases of the junction unmatched. The CDR3 contains 15 residues.